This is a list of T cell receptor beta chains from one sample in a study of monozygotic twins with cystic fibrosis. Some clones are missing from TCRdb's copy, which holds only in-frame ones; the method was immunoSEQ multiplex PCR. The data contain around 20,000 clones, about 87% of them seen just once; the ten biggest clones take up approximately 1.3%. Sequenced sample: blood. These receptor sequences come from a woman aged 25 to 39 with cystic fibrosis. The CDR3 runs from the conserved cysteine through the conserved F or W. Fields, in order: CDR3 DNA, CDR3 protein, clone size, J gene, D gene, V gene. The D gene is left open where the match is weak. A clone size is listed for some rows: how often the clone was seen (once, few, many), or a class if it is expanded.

CDR3nt: TGTGCCAGCAGTGATGGGACGGCCGGGGAAAAACTGTTTTTT
CDR3aa: CASSDGTAGEKLFF
abundance: NA
j_gene: TRBJ1-4
d_gene: NA
v_gene: TRBV6-1

CDR3nt: TGCGCCAGCAGCGCGACCGGGACGAGCAACTATGGCTACACCTTC
CDR3aa: CASSATGTSNYGYTF
abundance: NA
j_gene: TRBJ1-2
d_gene: NA
v_gene: TRBV5-1

CDR3nt: TGTGCCAGCAGCCCCGGGCTCGGACCAGGCTACGAGCAGTACTTC
CDR3aa: CASSPGLGPGYEQYF
abundance: NA
j_gene: TRBJ2-7
d_gene: NA
v_gene: TRBV4-2

CDR3nt: TGCGCCAGCGAAGGAGGGGCCGGGAACACCGGGGAGCTGTTTTTT
CDR3aa: CASEGGAGNTGELFF
abundance: once
j_gene: TRBJ2-2
d_gene: NA
v_gene: TRBV5-1

CDR3nt: TGTGCCTGGAGTAAGGGAGGTGACTCACCCCTCCACTTT
CDR3aa: CAWSKGGDSPLHF
abundance: NA
j_gene: TRBJ1-6
d_gene: NA
v_gene: TRBV30

CDR3nt: TGTGCCAGTAGTATAGGGGGGGCTAGCAATCAGCCCCAGCATTTT
CDR3aa: CASSIGGASNQPQHF
abundance: once
j_gene: TRBJ1-5
d_gene: NA
v_gene: TRBV19

CDR3nt: TGCGCCAGCGATGGTGGGGGGCACAATGAGCAGTTCTTC
CDR3aa: CASDGGGHNEQFF
abundance: NA
j_gene: TRBJ2-1
d_gene: NA
v_gene: TRBV10-2

CDR3nt: TGTGCCAGCAGTGTAGCGGGGGCGGGCTACGAGCAGTACTTC
CDR3aa: CASSVAGAGYEQYF
abundance: NA
j_gene: TRBJ2-7
d_gene: TRBD2
v_gene: TRBV2

CDR3nt: TGTGCCAGCAGCTCTGTGGGACAGGCCCCTCGCGGCCACGAGCAGTACTTC
CDR3aa: CASSSVGQAPRGHEQYF
abundance: NA
j_gene: TRBJ2-7
d_gene: TRBD1
v_gene: TRBV7-9

CDR3nt: TGCGCCAGCAGCGTTAGCGGGGGGCCTTACAATGAGCAGTTCTTC
CDR3aa: CASSVSGGPYNEQFF
abundance: NA
j_gene: TRBJ2-1
d_gene: TRBD2
v_gene: TRBV5-1

CDR3nt: TGTGCCAGTAGTATCAGGACAGGGATAGATACGCAGTATTTT
CDR3aa: CASSIRTGIDTQYF
abundance: NA
j_gene: TRBJ2-3
d_gene: TRBD1
v_gene: TRBV19

CDR3nt: TGTGCCTGGAGTGTAGGCAGGGACTCTGAAGCTTTCTTT
CDR3aa: CAWSVGRDSEAFF
abundance: NA
j_gene: TRBJ1-1
d_gene: NA
v_gene: TRBV30

CDR3nt: TGCGCCAGCAGCTCCTCGACGACAGGGCCCTCTGGAAACACCATATATTTT
CDR3aa: CASSSSTTGPSGNTIYF
abundance: NA
j_gene: TRBJ1-3
d_gene: TRBD1
v_gene: TRBV5-1

CDR3nt: TGTGCCAGCAGCCCGCACAGGGGAAGGGGGACTGAAGCTTTCTTT
CDR3aa: CASSPHRGRGTEAFF
abundance: NA
j_gene: TRBJ1-1
d_gene: TRBD1
v_gene: TRBV28

CDR3nt: TGTGCCAGCAAGGAAATCTGGGGCGGCTTTTTCACTGAAGCTTTCTTT
CDR3aa: CASKEIWGGFFTEAFF
abundance: NA
j_gene: TRBJ1-1
d_gene: NA
v_gene: TRBV2

CDR3nt: TGCGCCAGCAGCCCTGGCCTAGGTACGGTTAGCTCCTACGAGCAGTACTTC
CDR3aa: CASSPGLGTVSSYEQYF
abundance: NA
j_gene: TRBJ2-7
d_gene: NA
v_gene: TRBV4-3

CDR3nt: TGCGCCAGCAGCTTGGACTACAATGAGCAGTTCTTC
CDR3aa: CASSLDYNEQFF
abundance: NA
j_gene: TRBJ2-1
d_gene: NA
v_gene: TRBV5-1

CDR3nt: TGCGCCAGCAGCCAAGATCTAGCGGGGAGTACAGATACGCAGTATTTT
CDR3aa: CASSQDLAGSTDTQYF
abundance: NA
j_gene: TRBJ2-3
d_gene: TRBD2
v_gene: TRBV4-3

CDR3nt: TGTGCCAGCAGTTACTCATCGGGTGAAGCTTTCTTT
CDR3aa: CASSYSSGEAFF
abundance: NA
j_gene: TRBJ1-1
d_gene: NA
v_gene: TRBV6-5

CDR3nt: TGTGCCAGCAACTTTTACGGAAGTTCGGACACTGAAGCTTTCTTT
CDR3aa: CASNFYGSSDTEAFF
abundance: NA
j_gene: TRBJ1-1
d_gene: NA
v_gene: TRBV7-8

CDR3nt: TGTGCTAGTTCCTTCGCCGGGGAGCTGTTTTTT
CDR3aa: CASSFAGELFF
abundance: NA
j_gene: TRBJ2-2
d_gene: NA
v_gene: TRBV12-5

CDR3nt: TGTGCCAGCAGCTTAGCAGTGGGGTTTTCGCGCGAGCAGTACTTC
CDR3aa: CASSLAVGFSREQYF
abundance: NA
j_gene: TRBJ2-7
d_gene: NA
v_gene: TRBV7-8

CDR3nt: TGTGCCACCGAGGACCGAAGGAATCAGCCCCAGCATTTT
CDR3aa: CATEDRRNQPQHF
abundance: NA
j_gene: TRBJ1-5
d_gene: NA
v_gene: TRBV19

CDR3nt: TGTGCCAGCAGCCGAGAGGGACTAGCAGCCCAAGAGACCCAGTACTTC
CDR3aa: CASSREGLAAQETQYF
abundance: NA
j_gene: TRBJ2-5
d_gene: TRBD2
v_gene: TRBV13

CDR3nt: TGTGCCAGCAGTCCGACAGGGCTCTCTGGAAACACCATATATTTT
CDR3aa: CASSPTGLSGNTIYF
abundance: NA
j_gene: TRBJ1-3
d_gene: TRBD1
v_gene: TRBV6-5

CDR3nt: TGTGCCAGCACCCTGGGAGGGGCGGCAGATACGCAGTATTTT
CDR3aa: CASTLGGAADTQYF
abundance: NA
j_gene: TRBJ2-3
d_gene: TRBD2
v_gene: TRBV9

CDR3nt: TGTGCCATCAGTGACCCACTAGGATCAGGGGAGTTTGGCTACACCTTC
CDR3aa: CAISDPLGSGEFGYTF
abundance: once
j_gene: TRBJ1-2
d_gene: NA
v_gene: TRBV10-3

CDR3nt: TGTGCCAGCAGCTTAGGTTGGGGGCCCCCACAAGAGACCCAGTACTTC
CDR3aa: CASSLGWGPPQETQYF
abundance: NA
j_gene: TRBJ2-5
d_gene: NA
v_gene: TRBV7-7

CDR3nt: TGCGCCAGCAGCCAAGAGTGGCGGGGGGCCAACACCGGGGAGCTGTTTTTT
CDR3aa: CASSQEWRGANTGELFF
abundance: NA
j_gene: TRBJ2-2
d_gene: TRBD2
v_gene: TRBV4-3

CDR3nt: TGTGCCAGCAGCCGCGGGGGCCCAGATACGCAGTATTTT
CDR3aa: CASSRGGPDTQYF
abundance: NA
j_gene: TRBJ2-3
d_gene: NA
v_gene: TRBV5-4

CDR3nt: TGTGCCAGCAGACAGGGGGTTAAAGCTGGAAACACCATATATTTT
CDR3aa: CASRQGVKAGNTIYF
abundance: NA
j_gene: TRBJ1-3
d_gene: TRBD1
v_gene: TRBV2

CDR3nt: TGTGCCAGCAGCTCTACTAATAATTCACCCCTCCACTTT
CDR3aa: CASSSTNNSPLHF
abundance: once
j_gene: TRBJ1-6
d_gene: NA
v_gene: TRBV7-7

CDR3nt: TGTGCCAGCAGTTACTTACCCGGGGAGCTGTTTTTT
CDR3aa: CASSYLPGELFF
abundance: once
j_gene: TRBJ2-2
d_gene: NA
v_gene: TRBV6-5

CDR3nt: TGTGCCAGCAGCTATGGCGGGGGGAGCTCCTACGAGCAGTACTTC
CDR3aa: CASSYGGGSSYEQYF
abundance: NA
j_gene: TRBJ2-7
d_gene: TRBD2
v_gene: TRBV5-5

CDR3nt: TGCAGTGCAGGGGGATACGAGCAGTACTTC
CDR3aa: CSAGGYEQYF
abundance: NA
j_gene: TRBJ2-7
d_gene: NA
v_gene: TRBV20-1

CDR3nt: TGTGCCAGCAGTGAAGCGAGAAACTCCGTTCCGAGCTCTGGAAACACCATATATTTT
CDR3aa: CASSEARNSVPSSGNTIYF
abundance: NA
j_gene: TRBJ1-3
d_gene: NA
v_gene: TRBV6-1

CDR3nt: TGTGCCAGCAGCCAAGAGGTCCAGGCAGTAGTTAATGAAAAACTGTTTTTT
CDR3aa: CASSQEVQAVVNEKLFF
abundance: NA
j_gene: TRBJ1-4
d_gene: NA
v_gene: TRBV4-2

CDR3nt: TGCGCCAGCAGCTTCGCAAACGGGCAAGAGACCCAGTACTTC
CDR3aa: CASSFANGQETQYF
abundance: NA
j_gene: TRBJ2-5
d_gene: NA
v_gene: TRBV5-1

CDR3nt: TGTGCCAGCTCACCATCAGGGGATTCTGGCTACACCTTC
CDR3aa: CASSPSGDSGYTF
abundance: NA
j_gene: TRBJ1-2
d_gene: NA
v_gene: TRBV18

CDR3nt: TGTGCCAGCAGTAGATTCTACGCGGGGGCACAAGAGACCCAGTACTTC
CDR3aa: CASSRFYAGAQETQYF
abundance: NA
j_gene: TRBJ2-5
d_gene: NA
v_gene: TRBV27

CDR3nt: TGTGCCAGCAGCTTAATCCTAGGAGAGGGTTACAATGAGCAGTTCTTC
CDR3aa: CASSLILGEGYNEQFF
abundance: NA
j_gene: TRBJ2-1
d_gene: NA
v_gene: TRBV5-6

CDR3nt: TGTGCCAGCAGCAGTCCGGGACTAGCGGGGGCTGGGTACTTC
CDR3aa: CASSSPGLAGAGYF
abundance: NA
j_gene: TRBJ2-7
d_gene: TRBD2
v_gene: TRBV28

CDR3nt: TGTGCCAGCAGTCTCCGGGACAGGACAGATACGCAGTATTTT
CDR3aa: CASSLRDRTDTQYF
abundance: once
j_gene: TRBJ2-3
d_gene: TRBD1
v_gene: TRBV27

CDR3nt: TGTGCCAGCGCCGGGCGGGGGAACACTGAAGCTTTCTTT
CDR3aa: CASAGRGNTEAFF
abundance: NA
j_gene: TRBJ1-1
d_gene: NA
v_gene: TRBV5-4

CDR3nt: TGTGCCAGTCAGACAGGGTGGGGATACAATGAGCAGTTCTTC
CDR3aa: CASQTGWGYNEQFF
abundance: NA
j_gene: TRBJ2-1
d_gene: TRBD1
v_gene: TRBV28

CDR3nt: TGCGCCAGCAGCTTGGGAACTAGCGGGGTTCGCGAGCAGTACTTC
CDR3aa: CASSLGTSGVREQYF
abundance: once
j_gene: TRBJ2-7
d_gene: TRBD2
v_gene: TRBV5-1

CDR3nt: TGTGCCAGCAGCTTAGCTAGCGGGGGCTACGAGCAGTACTTC
CDR3aa: CASSLASGGYEQYF
abundance: NA
j_gene: TRBJ2-7
d_gene: TRBD2
v_gene: TRBV11-2

CDR3nt: TGTGCCAGCAGCTTAGGGCTGACGGGGCGAGGGGAGACCCAGTACTTC
CDR3aa: CASSLGLTGRGETQYF
abundance: once
j_gene: TRBJ2-5
d_gene: NA
v_gene: TRBV7-7